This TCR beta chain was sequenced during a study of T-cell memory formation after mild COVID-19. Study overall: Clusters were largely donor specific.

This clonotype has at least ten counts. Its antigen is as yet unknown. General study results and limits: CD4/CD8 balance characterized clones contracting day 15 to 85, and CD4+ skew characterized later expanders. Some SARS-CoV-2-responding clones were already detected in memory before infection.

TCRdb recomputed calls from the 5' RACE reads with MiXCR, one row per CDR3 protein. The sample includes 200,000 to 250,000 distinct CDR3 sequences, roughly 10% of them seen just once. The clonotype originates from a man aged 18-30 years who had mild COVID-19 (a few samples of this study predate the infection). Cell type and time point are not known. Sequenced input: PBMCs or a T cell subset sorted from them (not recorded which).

The CDR3 bases are TGTGCCAGCAGCTTAGCGCAGGGACAGGGGGCCAAAAACATTCAGTACTTC. As protein: CASSLAQGQGAKNIQYF. The V and J genes are TRBV7-2 and TRBJ2-4; the match to TRBD1 covers 10 bases. The CDR3 spans 17 residues. Germline V gene data show CDR1 as SGHTA and CDR2 as FQGNSA. Trimming took 0 bases from V and 1 from J; bases not matched to a gene: 3.